This TCR beta chain was retrieved from a study of T cells in AML relapse after transplant (dated by TCRdb to the late 2010s). Study-wide context: In a retrospective study, inhibitory receptor expression and TCR repertoires of bone marrow T cells were examined in patients who had received allogeneic HSCT for myeloid malignancy.

This clonotype appeared a few times. Its antigen is not yet known. Base-call qualities are not available, and no considerably larger clone is one nucleotide away. V is pared back by 4 bases and J by 5 bases, with 5 bases lying between the germline termini. The CDR3 sequence holds 12 residues, the cysteine and phenylalanine included. Only the CDR3 portion is preserved as DNA: 36 bases, with reading frame beginning at the first base. CDR1 and CDR2, looked up from the germline V gene, are ENHRY and SYGVKD. The protocol used for the library was PCR. Instead of multiplex PCR, a modified RACE PCR protocol was used to amplify TCR alpha and beta chains from RNA. The libraries were sequenced on an Illumina MiSeq, and sample-specific barcode combinations were used to demultiplex the raw reads. The authors processed their data as follows. TCR clonotypes were identified from the sequencing reads using MiXCR software. In TCRdb, the public reads were trimmed at Q25 with fastp and aligned with MiXCR, with productive beta chains retained. Rows are combined by CDR3 protein, so each entry shows the most common genes and DNA. The V and J calls, along with clone size, are taken from TCRdb and not from the paper's own processing. The sample has roughly 86 distinct CDR3 sequences on record.

The investigation overall reported the following: Very few samples underpinned the TCR repertoire comparisons, and for unsorted bone marrow each group had only a few individuals.

The rearrangement combines TRBV10-3 with TRBJ1-4, with the identity of the D gene unclear. The source of this sequence is a human donor who had a stem cell transplant for acute myeloid leukemia. The graft donor may be the source of some T cells after a transplant. Sequences were derived from bone marrow, either the whole sample or a sorted T cell fraction (not recorded which), sampled at relapse. CDR3 reads: CAISVGNEKLFF. The DNA sequence is TGTGCCATCAGTGTGGGGAATGAAAAACTGTTTTTT.